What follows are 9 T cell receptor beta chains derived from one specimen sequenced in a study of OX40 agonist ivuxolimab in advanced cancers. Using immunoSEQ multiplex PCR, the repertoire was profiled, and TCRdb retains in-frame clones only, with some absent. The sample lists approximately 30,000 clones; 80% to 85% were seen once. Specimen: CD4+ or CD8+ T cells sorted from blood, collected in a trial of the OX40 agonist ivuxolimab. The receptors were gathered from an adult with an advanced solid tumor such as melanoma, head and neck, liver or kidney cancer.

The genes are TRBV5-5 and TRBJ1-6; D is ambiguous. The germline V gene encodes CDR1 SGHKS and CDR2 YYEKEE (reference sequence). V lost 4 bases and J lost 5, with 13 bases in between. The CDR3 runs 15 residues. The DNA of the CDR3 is TGTGCCAGCAGCCTCTCATACCATGATAATTCACCCCTCCACTTT. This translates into CASSLSYHDNSPLHF.

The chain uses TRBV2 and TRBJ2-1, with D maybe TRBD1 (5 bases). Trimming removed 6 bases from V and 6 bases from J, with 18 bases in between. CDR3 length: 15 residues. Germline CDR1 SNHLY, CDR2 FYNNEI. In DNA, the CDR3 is TGTGCCAGCAGCAGACCGGACACCTGGATCAATGAGCAGTTCTTC. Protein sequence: CASSRPDTWINEQFF.

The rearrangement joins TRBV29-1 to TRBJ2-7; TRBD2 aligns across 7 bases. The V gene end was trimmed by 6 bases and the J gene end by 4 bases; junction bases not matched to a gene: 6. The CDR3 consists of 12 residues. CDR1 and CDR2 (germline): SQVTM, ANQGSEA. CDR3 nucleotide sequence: TGCAGCGTCGGGGAGGGGCTTTACGAGCAGTACTTC. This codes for CSVGEGLYEQYF.

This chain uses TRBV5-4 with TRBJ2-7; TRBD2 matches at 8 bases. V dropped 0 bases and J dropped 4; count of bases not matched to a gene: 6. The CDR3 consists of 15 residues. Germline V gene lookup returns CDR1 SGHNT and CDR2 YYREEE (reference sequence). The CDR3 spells CASSLGALAVYEQYF. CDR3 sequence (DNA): TGTGCCAGCAGCTTGGGTGCACTAGCGGTTTACGAGCAGTACTTC.

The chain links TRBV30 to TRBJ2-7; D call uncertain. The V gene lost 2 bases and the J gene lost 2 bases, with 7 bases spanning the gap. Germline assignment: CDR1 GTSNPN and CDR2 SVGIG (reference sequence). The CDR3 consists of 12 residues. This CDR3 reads CAWSSHTYEQYF. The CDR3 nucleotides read TGTGCCTGGAGTTCCCATACCTACGAGCAGTACTTC. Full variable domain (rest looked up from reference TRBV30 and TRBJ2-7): SQTIHQWPATLVQPVGSPLSLECTVEGTSNPNLYWYRQAAGRGLQLLFYSVGIGQISSEVPQNLSASRPQDRQFILSSKKLLLSDSGFYLCAWSSHTYEQYFGPGTRLTVT.

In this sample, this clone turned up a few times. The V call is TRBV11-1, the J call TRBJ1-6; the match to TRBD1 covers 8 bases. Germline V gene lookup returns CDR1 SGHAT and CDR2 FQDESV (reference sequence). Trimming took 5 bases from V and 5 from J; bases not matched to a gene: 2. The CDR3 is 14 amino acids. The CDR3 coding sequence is TGTGCCAGCAGCCGGACAGGGAATAATTCACCCCTCCACTTT. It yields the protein CASSRTGNNSPLHF.

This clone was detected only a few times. CDR3 sequence reads: CASSLDLYNEQFF. CDR3 in DNA: TGTGCCAGCAGCTTGGACCTCTACAATGAGCAGTTCTTC. The J gene is TRBJ2-1, the V gene TRBV5-6, with D uncertain. V was cut by 0 bases and J by 3 bases, with 4 bases left in between. The CDR3 sequence is 13 residues long. Germline-derived CDR1 and CDR2 are SGHDT and YYEEEE.

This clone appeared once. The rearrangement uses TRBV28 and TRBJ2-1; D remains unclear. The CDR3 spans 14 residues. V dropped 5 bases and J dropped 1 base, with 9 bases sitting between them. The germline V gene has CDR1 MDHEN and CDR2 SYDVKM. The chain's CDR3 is CASSPAGSYNEQFF. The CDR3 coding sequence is TGTGCCAGCAGTCCCGCAGGTTCCTACAATGAGCAGTTCTTC.

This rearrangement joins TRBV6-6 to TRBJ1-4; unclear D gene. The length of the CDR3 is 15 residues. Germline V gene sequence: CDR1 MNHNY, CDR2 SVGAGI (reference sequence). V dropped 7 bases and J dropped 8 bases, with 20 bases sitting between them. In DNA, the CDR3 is TGTGCCAGCAAACGCGACCAGTCCATCCAAGAAAAACTGTTTTTT. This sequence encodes CASKRDQSIQEKLFF.